This is a list of T cell receptor beta chains from one sample in a study of blood T cell repertoires in COVID-19. Data came from immunoSEQ multiplex PCR; TCRdb stores just in-frame clones and leaves some out. The table lists about 140,000 clones, over 70% of them singletons. Specimen: peripheral blood. All receptors come from a man between 65 and 85 years old who had recovered from COVID-19. CDR3s include the opening cysteine and the closing phenylalanine or tryptophan. Each record gives: V gene, clone size, J gene, D gene, CDR3 protein, CDR3 DNA. D genes are given only for firm matches. Part of the rows lack a size; the others show once, few, many or a class for expanded clones.

TRBV7-6	.	TRBJ2-1	TRBD2	CASSPGLAGEEYNEQFF	TGTGCCAGCAGCCCAGGACTAGCGGGAGAAGAGTACAATGAGCAGTTCTTC
TRBV30	.	TRBJ2-7	.	CAWSPPLGEQYF	TGTGCCTGGAGTCCTCCACTCGGCGAGCAGTACTTC
TRBV18	.	TRBJ2-2	TRBD1	CASSPTDRGGTGELFF	TGTGCCAGCTCACCAACGGACAGGGGTGGAACCGGGGAGCTGTTTTTT
TRBV28	.	TRBJ2-7	TRBD2	CASSWLADIYEQYF	TGTGCCAGCAGTTGGCTAGCGGACATCTACGAGCAGTACTTC
TRBV5-1	.	TRBJ1-1	TRBD1	CASSRFSGQGASFGTEAFF	TGCGCCAGCAGCCGGTTCTCGGGACAGGGGGCTAGTTTTGGCACTGAAGCTTTCTTT
TRBV6-2/TRBV6-3	.	TRBJ1-5	TRBD1	CASSKLGTGSQPQHF	TGTGCCAGCAGTAAACTTGGGACAGGGAGTCAGCCCCAGCATTTT
TRBV5-1	.	TRBJ2-5	.	CASSLGREETQYF	TGCGCCAGCAGCTTGGGGAGGGAAGAGACCCAGTACTTC
TRBV30	.	TRBJ2-1	TRBD1	CAWSPGTGIIYNEQFF	TGTGCCTGGAGCCCCGGGACAGGGATAATCTACAATGAGCAGTTCTTC
TRBV18	.	TRBJ2-3	TRBD2	CASSPTSGKSTDTQYF	TGTGCCAGCTCACCGACTAGCGGGAAGTCCACAGATACGCAGTATTTT
TRBV11-2	once	TRBJ2-7	TRBD2	CASSQGFSGSSYEQYF	TGTGCCAGCAGCCAGGGATTTAGCGGGAGTTCCTACGAGCAGTACTTC
TRBV6-6	.	TRBJ1-5	.	CASSQWTEDQPQHF	TGTGCCAGCAGCCAATGGACGGAGGATCAGCCCCAGCATTTT
TRBV10-1	.	TRBJ1-2	.	CASSPDTAYGYTF	TGCGCCAGCAGTCCCGACACGGCGTATGGCTACACCTTC
TRBV12-3/TRBV12-4	.	TRBJ2-3	TRBD2	CASRRAGPDTQYF	TGTGCCAGCAGAAGAGCGGGACCAGATACGCAGTATTTT
TRBV19	.	TRBJ1-5	TRBD1	CASKQDRDSQPQHF	TGTGCCAGTAAGCAGGACAGGGATAGTCAGCCCCAGCATTTT
TRBV28	.	TRBJ1-6	.	CASSSPRGVGSPLHF	TGTGCCAGCAGTTCCCCCCGGGGAGTGGGTTCACCCCTCCACTTT
TRBV7-9	.	TRBJ1-5	TRBD1	CASSPGGSLYNQPQHF	TGTGCCAGCAGTCCAGGGGGAAGTTTGTACAATCAGCCCCAGCATTTT
TRBV7-6	.	TRBJ2-2	TRBD1	CASSFIGQGRSTGELFF	TGTGCCAGCAGCTTCATCGGACAGGGAAGAAGCACCGGGGAGCTGTTTTTT
TRBV21-1	.	TRBJ2-3	.	CASSKSSGSTDTQYF	TGTGCCAGCAGCAAATCAAGCGGAAGCACAGATACGCAGTATTTT
TRBV10-3	.	TRBJ2-5	TRBD2	CAISDGGGYQETQYF	TGTGCCATCAGTGATGGCGGGGGGTACCAAGAGACCCAGTACTTC
TRBV18	once	TRBJ2-7	.	CASSPSSVYEQYF	TGTGCCAGCTCACCCTCGTCAGTCTACGAGCAGTACTTC
TRBV25-1	few	TRBJ2-7	TRBD1	CASSERGTGYEQYF	TGTGCCAGCAGTGAACGCGGGACAGGCTACGAGCAGTACTTC
TRBV2	.	TRBJ2-5	.	CASITGGGQETQYF	TGTGCCAGCATCACAGGGGGAGGGCAAGAGACCCAGTACTTC
TRBV29-1	.	TRBJ1-2	TRBD1	CSVNNRGHGYTF	TGCAGCGTAAATAACAGGGGGCATGGCTACACCTTC
TRBV4-1	.	TRBJ2-7	TRBD2	CASTKGGGNYEQYF	TGCGCCAGCACCAAGGGCGGGGGGAACTACGAGCAGTACTTC
TRBV10-3	.	TRBJ2-7	.	CAISEEPGLGYEQYF	TGTGCCATCAGTGAGGAACCGGGACTGGGGTACGAGCAGTACTTC
TRBV21-1	.	TRBJ2-1	.	CASSKASHRGNYNEQFF	TGTGCCAGCAGCAAAGCGAGTCACAGGGGTAACTACAATGAGCAGTTCTTC
TRBV5-1	once	TRBJ2-2	TRBD1	CASSSEGTGDTGELFF	TGCGCCAGCAGCTCAGAAGGGACAGGGGACACCGGGGAGCTGTTTTTT
TRBV30	.	TRBJ2-7	.	CAWTPGDEQYF	TGTGCCTGGACCCCCGGGGACGAGCAGTACTTC
TRBV3-1/TRBV3-2	.	TRBJ2-7	TRBD2	CASSRRGLASHEQYF	TGTGCCAGCAGCCGAAGGGGACTAGCGTCCCACGAGCAGTACTTC
TRBV20-1	.	TRBJ2-1	TRBD1	CSASVPGQGLGTHNEQFF	TGCAGTGCTAGTGTCCCGGGACAGGGTTTGGGGACCCACAATGAGCAGTTCTTC
TRBV30	.	TRBJ2-7	TRBD1	CAWSALRTGHEQYF	TGTGCCTGGAGTGCCCTACGGACAGGCCACGAGCAGTACTTC
TRBV2	once	TRBJ2-1	TRBD2	CASSYLSLAGGYNEQFF	TGTGCCAGCAGTTACTTGTCACTAGCGGGAGGATACAATGAGCAGTTCTTC
TRBV5-4	.	TRBJ1-1	.	CASSLVGGGRWNTEAFF	TGTGCCAGCAGCTTGGTGGGAGGGGGGCGATGGAACACTGAAGCTTTCTTT
TRBV15	.	TRBJ2-5	.	CATSREAAQETQYF	TGTGCCACCAGCAGAGAAGCGGCACAAGAGACCCAGTACTTC
TRBV5-1	few	TRBJ2-1	.	CASRAGSAADNEQFF	TGCGCCAGCAGAGCCGGGTCTGCCGCGGACAATGAGCAGTTCTTC
TRBV13	.	TRBJ2-1	.	CASSSQGRPFF	TGTGCCAGCAGCTCACAGGGAAGGCCGTTCTTC
TRBV4-1	.	TRBJ2-2	TRBD1	CASSQGTGTNTGELFF	TGCGCCAGCAGCCAAGGGACAGGGACAAACACCGGGGAGCTGTTTTTT
TRBV7-7	few	TRBJ1-5	TRBD1	CASSRDREDQPQHF	TGTGCCAGCAGCCGGGACAGGGAGGATCAGCCCCAGCATTTT
TRBV7-9	.	TRBJ2-2	.	CASSLAKNSLTGELFF	TGTGCCAGCAGCTTAGCGAAGAACAGCCTCACCGGGGAGCTGTTTTTT
TRBV6-5	once	TRBJ1-5	.	CASRTGTNSNQPQHF	TGTGCCAGCAGGACCGGAACTAATAGCAATCAGCCCCAGCATTTT
TRBV3-1/TRBV3-2	.	TRBJ2-1	TRBD2	CASSHAAGRDEQFF	TGTGCCAGCAGCCATGCCGCAGGGAGGGATGAGCAGTTCTTC
TRBV6-2/TRBV6-3	few	TRBJ2-1	TRBD1	CASSLQGAGEQFF	TGTGCCAGCAGTCTCCAGGGGGCTGGTGAGCAGTTCTTC
TRBV3-1/TRBV3-2	.	TRBJ2-1	.	CASSPIAEVRTSEQFF	TGTGCCAGCAGCCCCATTGCCGAAGTGCGGACATCTGAGCAGTTCTTC
TRBV28	.	TRBJ1-2	TRBD1	CASSFKGPTGAGRGYTF	TGTGCCAGCAGTTTTAAGGGACCGACAGGGGCTGGTCGGGGCTACACCTTC
TRBV9	.	TRBJ2-2	TRBD1	CASSVTGQGRRELFF	TGTGCCAGCAGCGTAACGGGACAGGGACGAAGGGAGCTGTTTTTT
TRBV3-1/TRBV3-2	.	TRBJ2-3	.	CASSESGADTQYF	TGTGCCAGCAGCGAGTCAGGGGCAGATACGCAGTATTTT
TRBV10-3	.	TRBJ1-1	.	CAISENPGVNTEAFF	TGTGCCATCAGTGAGAACCCAGGGGTGAACACTGAAGCTTTCTTT
TRBV11-2	.	TRBJ2-1	TRBD2	CASSLSVGLANEQFF	TGTGCCAGCAGCTTATCCGTGGGACTAGCCAATGAGCAGTTCTTC
TRBV6-5	.	TRBJ2-7	.	CASTAPNAGEQYF	TGTGCCAGCACCGCACCAAACGCCGGGGAGCAGTACTTC
TRBV2	.	TRBJ2-7	.	CASSAQGGEQYF	TGTGCTAGCAGTGCCCAGGGGGGCGAGCAGTACTTC
TRBV5-1	few	TRBJ1-3	TRBD1	CASSQTGTAGNTIYF	TGCGCCAGCAGCCAGACAGGGACAGCTGGAAACACCATATATTTT
TRBV5-1	.	TRBJ2-2	TRBD1	CASSDRQGAVGELFF	TGCGCCAGCAGCGACCGACAGGGGGCTGTGGGGGAGCTGTTTTTT
TRBV4-1	few	TRBJ2-7	TRBD2	CASSQDGVRGDEQYF	TGCGCCAGCAGCCAAGATGGGGTACGGGGGGACGAGCAGTACTTC
TRBV6-5	many	TRBJ2-2	.	CASSYSATNTGELFF	TGTGCCAGCAGTTACTCAGCGACGAACACCGGGGAGCTGTTTTTT